This TCR beta chain was recorded in a study of CD8+ T cells in alopecia areata. As the sequencing template, cDNA was produced by extracting RNA and reverse transcribing it. Measured with immunoSEQ multiplex PCR; TCRdb has only the in-frame clones, and not every one. Recorded here are roughly 120,000 clones, none singletons. Points from the study as a whole: Clonality exceeded that of normal scalp in lesional scalp, most notably in alopecia totalis/universalis.

The CDR3 is made up of 14 amino acids. CDR1 and CDR2 (germline): MNHDT, YYDKIL. V shed 4 bases and J 3 bases; nucleotides not matched to a gene: 4. Comments on this clone: Antigen unknown. The gene names here belong to mouse. The missing CDR3 end, 4 residues past where the read stops, is filled in from the germline J gene.

The TCR was taken from a C3H/HeJ mouse with alopecia areata. Strain haplotype at MHC: H2-k. The sequenced sample was lesional skin. This chain joins TRBV17 and TRBJ2-7, with TRBD1 matching over 9 bases. The CDR3 sequence: CASSTGTGFYEQYF. Incomplete CDR3 DNA: TGTGCTAGCAGTACCGGGACAGGGTTCTAT.